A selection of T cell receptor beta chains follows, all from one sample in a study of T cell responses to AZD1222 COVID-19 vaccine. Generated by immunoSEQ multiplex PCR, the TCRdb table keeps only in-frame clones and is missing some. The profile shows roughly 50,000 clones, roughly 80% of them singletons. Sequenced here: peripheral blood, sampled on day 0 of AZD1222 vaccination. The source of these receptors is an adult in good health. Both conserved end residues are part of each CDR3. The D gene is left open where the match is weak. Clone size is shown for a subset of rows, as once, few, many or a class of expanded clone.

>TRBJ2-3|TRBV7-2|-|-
CASSLSGTASTDTQYF
TGTGCCAGCAGCTTGTCCGGGACGGCTAGCACAGATACGCAGTATTTT
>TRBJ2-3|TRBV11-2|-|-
CASSPKGGTGGLSDTQYF
TGTGCCAGCAGCCCGAAAGGAGGGACCGGGGGGCTATCAGATACGCAGTATTTT
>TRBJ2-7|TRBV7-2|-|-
CASSRDGGSYEQYF
TGTGCCAGCAGCCGGGACGGTGGATCCTACGAGCAGTACTTC
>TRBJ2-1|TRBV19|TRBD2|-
CASKLAGGNEQFF
TGTGCCAGTAAGCTAGCGGGGGGGAATGAGCAGTTCTTC
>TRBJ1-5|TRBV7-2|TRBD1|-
CASSPAPDRAPSQPQHF
TGTGCCAGCAGCCCCGCACCGGACAGGGCACCCAGTCAGCCCCAGCATTTT
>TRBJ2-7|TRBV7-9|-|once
CASTNRGGGLSYEQYF
TGTGCCAGCACCAACCGAGGGGGAGGGCTTTCCTACGAGCAGTACTTC
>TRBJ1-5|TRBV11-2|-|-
CASSLGQYSNQPQHF
TGTGCCAGCAGCTTAGGACAATATAGCAATCAGCCCCAGCATTTT
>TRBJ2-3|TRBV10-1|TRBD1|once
CASSEFGTDTDTQYF
TGCGCCAGCAGTGAGTTTGGGACAGACACAGATACGCAGTATTTT
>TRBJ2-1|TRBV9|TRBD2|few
CASGSGSMSDEQFF
TGTGCCAGCGGGAGCGGGAGTATGAGCGATGAGCAGTTCTTC
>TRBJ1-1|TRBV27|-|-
CASSPSFGLNTEAFF
TGTGCCAGCAGTCCCTCATTCGGCTTAAACACTGAAGCTTTCTTT
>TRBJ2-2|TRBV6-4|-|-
CASSDSAGAVGELFF
TGTGCCAGCAGTGACTCCGCAGGGGCTGTCGGGGAGCTGTTTTTT
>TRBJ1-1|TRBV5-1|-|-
CASSSQGTEAFF
TGCGCCAGCAGTTCCCAGGGCACTGAAGCTTTCTTT
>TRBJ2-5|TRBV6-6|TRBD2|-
CASSRLAGELQETQYF
TGTGCCAGCAGTCGACTAGCGGGGGAGCTCCAAGAGACCCAGTACTTC
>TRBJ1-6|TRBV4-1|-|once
CASSQVGQGDNSPLHF
TGCGCCAGCAGCCAAGTTGGGCAGGGAGATAATTCACCCCTCCACTTT
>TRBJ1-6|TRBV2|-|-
CASSGRDNSPLHF
TGTGCCAGCAGTGGCAGGGACAATTCACCCCTCCACTTT
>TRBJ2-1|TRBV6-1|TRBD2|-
CASSVRPAGGSYNEQFF
TGTGCCAGCAGTGTTAGGCCAGCGGGAGGATCCTACAATGAGCAGTTCTTC
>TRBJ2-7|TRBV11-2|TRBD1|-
CASSFSNTGASYEQYF
TGTGCCAGCAGCTTCAGTAACACAGGGGCATCCTACGAGCAGTACTTC
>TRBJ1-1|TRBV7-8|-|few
CASSPWEVQNTEAFF
TGTGCCAGCAGCCCATGGGAAGTGCAGAACACTGAAGCTTTCTTT
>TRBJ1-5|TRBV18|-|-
CASSPVTGGQGSNQPQHF
TGTGCCAGCTCACCTGTAACGGGAGGGCAGGGGAGCAATCAGCCCCAGCATTTT
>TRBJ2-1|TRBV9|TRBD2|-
CASSVAGSGGNGEQFF
TGTGCCAGCAGCGTAGCGGGTAGCGGGGGGAATGGTGAGCAGTTCTTC
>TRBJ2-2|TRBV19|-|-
CASTQGKSNTGELFF
TGTGCCAGTACCCAGGGGAAGAGTAACACCGGGGAGCTGTTTTTT
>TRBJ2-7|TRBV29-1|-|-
CSVDSDTSYEQYF
TGCAGCGTTGACAGTGACACCTCCTACGAGCAGTACTTC
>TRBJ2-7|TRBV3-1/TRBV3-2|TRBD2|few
CASSQGTSGSYGYEQYF
TGTGCCAGCAGCCAAGGGACTAGCGGGAGCTACGGGTACGAGCAGTACTTC
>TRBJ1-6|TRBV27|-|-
CASSLSSGAPNSPLHF
TGTGCCAGCAGTTTATCGTCAGGGGCTCCTAATTCACCCCTCCACTTT
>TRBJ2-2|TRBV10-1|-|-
CASSDSGRGTGELFF
TGCGCCAGCAGTGATTCGGGGCGCGGTACCGGGGAGCTGTTTTTT
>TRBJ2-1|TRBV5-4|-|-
CASSLDSSSYNEQFF
TGTGCCAGCAGCCTCGACTCAAGCTCCTACAATGAGCAGTTCTTC
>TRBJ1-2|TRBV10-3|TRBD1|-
CAISGGQGAYGYTF
TGTGCCATCAGTGGGGGACAGGGAGCCTATGGCTACACCTTC
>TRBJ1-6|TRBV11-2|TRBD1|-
CASSDRQGHSPLHF
TGTGCCAGCAGCGACAGACAGGGCCATTCACCCCTCCACTTT
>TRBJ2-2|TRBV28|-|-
CASSFSSGTGELFF
TGTGCCAGCAGTTTCAGCAGTGGGACCGGGGAGCTGTTTTTT
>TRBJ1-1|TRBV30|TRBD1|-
CAWSGQGVSEAFF
TGTGCCTGGAGTGGGCAGGGGGTTTCTGAAGCTTTCTTT
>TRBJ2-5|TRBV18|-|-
CASSPGWAETQYF
TGTGCCAGCTCACCAGGGTGGGCAGAGACCCAGTACTTC
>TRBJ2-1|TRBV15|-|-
CATSRDLAGKFF
TGTGCCACCAGCAGAGATCTCGCGGGGAAGTTCTTC
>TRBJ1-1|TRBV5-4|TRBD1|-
CASSNGQGAVGTEAFF
TGTGCCAGCAGCAACGGACAGGGGGCGGTGGGCACTGAAGCTTTCTTT
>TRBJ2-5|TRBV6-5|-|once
CASRERWTQYF
TGTGCCAGCAGGGAGCGGTGGACCCAGTACTTC
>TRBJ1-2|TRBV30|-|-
CAWSVEGGAASIYGYTF
TGTGCCTGGAGTGTAGAGGGAGGGGCCGCTTCTATTTATGGCTACACCTTC
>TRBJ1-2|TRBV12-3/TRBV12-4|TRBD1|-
CASRFTGGRGYTF
TGTGCCAGCAGGTTTACAGGGGGGCGCGGCTACACCTTC
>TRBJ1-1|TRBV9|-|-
CASNLGPANTEAFF
TGTGCCAGCAATTTGGGACCGGCGAACACTGAAGCTTTCTTT
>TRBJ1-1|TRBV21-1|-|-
CASMPFQGENTEAFF
TGTGCCAGCATGCCCTTTCAGGGAGAGAACACTGAAGCTTTCTTT
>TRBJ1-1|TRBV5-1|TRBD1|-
CASSSKGTGSNTEAFF
TGCGCCAGCAGCTCAAAGGGGACAGGGTCTAACACTGAAGCTTTCTTT
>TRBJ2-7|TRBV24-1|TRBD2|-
CATSGSAGGGIYEQYF
TGTGCCACCAGTGGCTCGGCGGGAGGGGGCATCTACGAGCAGTACTTC
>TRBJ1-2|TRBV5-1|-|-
CASSLEGRANYGYTF
TGCGCCAGCAGCTTGGAAGGCAGAGCTAACTATGGCTACACCTTC
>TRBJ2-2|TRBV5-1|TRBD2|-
CASSLRGDGAGELFF
TGCGCCAGCAGCTTACGGGGGGATGGAGCCGGGGAGCTGTTTTTT
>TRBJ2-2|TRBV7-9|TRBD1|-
CASSADRADGELFF
TGTGCCAGCAGCGCCGACAGGGCCGACGGGGAGCTGTTTTTT
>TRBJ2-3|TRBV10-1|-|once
CASSEGVADTQYF
TGCGCCAGCAGTGAGGGTGTCGCAGATACGCAGTATTTT
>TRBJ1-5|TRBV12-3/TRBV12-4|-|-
CASSFISNQPQHF
TGTGCCAGCAGTTTCATAAGCAATCAGCCCCAGCATTTT
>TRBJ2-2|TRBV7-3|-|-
CASSPGLSRATGELFF
TGTGCCAGCAGTCCGGGGCTTTCAAGAGCCACCGGGGAGCTGTTTTTT
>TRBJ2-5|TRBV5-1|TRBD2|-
CASSHGVAGLMGPRETQYF
TGCGCCAGCAGCCACGGAGTAGCGGGACTGATGGGCCCGCGAGAGACCCAGTACTTC
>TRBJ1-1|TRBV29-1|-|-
CSVERAQQIRAFF
TGCAGCGTTGAACGGGCCCAGCAGATCAGGGCTTTCTTT
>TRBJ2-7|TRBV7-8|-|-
CASSYQLGDYEQYF
TGTGCCAGCAGCTACCAATTGGGGGACTACGAGCAGTACTTC
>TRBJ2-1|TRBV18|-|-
CASSEGGNEQFF
TGTGCCAGCTCCGAGGGCGGCAATGAGCAGTTCTTC